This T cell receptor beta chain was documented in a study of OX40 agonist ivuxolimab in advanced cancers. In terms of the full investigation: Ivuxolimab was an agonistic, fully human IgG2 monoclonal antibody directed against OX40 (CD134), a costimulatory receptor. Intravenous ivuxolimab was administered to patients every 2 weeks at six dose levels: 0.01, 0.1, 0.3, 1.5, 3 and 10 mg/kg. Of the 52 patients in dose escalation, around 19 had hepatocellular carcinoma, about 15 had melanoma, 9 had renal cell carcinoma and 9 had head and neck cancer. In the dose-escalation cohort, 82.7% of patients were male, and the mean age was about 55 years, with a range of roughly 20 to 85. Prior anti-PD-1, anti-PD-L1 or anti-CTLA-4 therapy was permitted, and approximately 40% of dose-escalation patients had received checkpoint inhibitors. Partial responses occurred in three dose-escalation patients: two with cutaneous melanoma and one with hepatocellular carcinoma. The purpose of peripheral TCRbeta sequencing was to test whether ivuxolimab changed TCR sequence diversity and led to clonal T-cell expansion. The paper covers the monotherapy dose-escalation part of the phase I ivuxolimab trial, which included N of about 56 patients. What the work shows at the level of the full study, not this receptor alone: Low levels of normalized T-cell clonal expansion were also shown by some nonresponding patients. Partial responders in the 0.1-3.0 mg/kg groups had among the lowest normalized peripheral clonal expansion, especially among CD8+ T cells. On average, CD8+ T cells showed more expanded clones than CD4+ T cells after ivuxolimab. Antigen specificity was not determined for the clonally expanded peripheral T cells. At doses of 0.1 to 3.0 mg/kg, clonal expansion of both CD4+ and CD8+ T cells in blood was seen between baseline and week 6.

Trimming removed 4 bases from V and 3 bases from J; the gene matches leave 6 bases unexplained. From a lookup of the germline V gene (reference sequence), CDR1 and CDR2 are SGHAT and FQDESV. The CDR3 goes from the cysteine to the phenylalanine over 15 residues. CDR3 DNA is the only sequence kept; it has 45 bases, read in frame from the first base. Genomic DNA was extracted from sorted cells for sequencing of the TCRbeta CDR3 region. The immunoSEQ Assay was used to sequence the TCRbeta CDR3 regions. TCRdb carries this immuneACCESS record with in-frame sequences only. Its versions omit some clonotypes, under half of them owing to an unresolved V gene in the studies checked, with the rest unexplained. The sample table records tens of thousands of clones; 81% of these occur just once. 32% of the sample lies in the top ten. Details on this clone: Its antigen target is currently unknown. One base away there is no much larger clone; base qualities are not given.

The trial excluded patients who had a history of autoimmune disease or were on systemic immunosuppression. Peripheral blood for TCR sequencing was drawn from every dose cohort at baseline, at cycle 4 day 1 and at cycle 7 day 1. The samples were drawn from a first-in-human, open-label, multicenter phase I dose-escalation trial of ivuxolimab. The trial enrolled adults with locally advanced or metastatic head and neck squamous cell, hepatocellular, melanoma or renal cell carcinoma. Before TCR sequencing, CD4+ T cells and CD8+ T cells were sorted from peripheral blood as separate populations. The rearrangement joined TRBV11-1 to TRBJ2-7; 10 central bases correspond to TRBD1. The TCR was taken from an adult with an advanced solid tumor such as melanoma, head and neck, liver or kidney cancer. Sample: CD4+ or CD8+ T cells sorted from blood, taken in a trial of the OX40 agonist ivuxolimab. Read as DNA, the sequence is TGTGCCAGCAGCTCGGACAGGGGGACCCTCTACGAGCAGTACTTC. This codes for CASSSDRGTLYEQYF.